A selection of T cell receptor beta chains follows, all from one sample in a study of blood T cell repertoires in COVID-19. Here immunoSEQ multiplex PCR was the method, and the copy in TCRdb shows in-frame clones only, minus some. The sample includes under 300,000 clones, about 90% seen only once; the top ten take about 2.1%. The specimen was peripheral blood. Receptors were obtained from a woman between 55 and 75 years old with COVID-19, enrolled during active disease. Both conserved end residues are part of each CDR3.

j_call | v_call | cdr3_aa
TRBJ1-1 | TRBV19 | CASSPGDRRGAFF
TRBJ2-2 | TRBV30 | CAWRRAGELFF
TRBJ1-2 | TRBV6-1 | CASSETGTPRDYGYTF
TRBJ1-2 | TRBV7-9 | CASSLNSLYGYTF
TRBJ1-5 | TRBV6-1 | CASSEARTDSNQPQHF
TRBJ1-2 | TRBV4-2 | CASSQTGNNYGYTF
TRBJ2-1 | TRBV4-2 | CASSQARTVSYNEQFF
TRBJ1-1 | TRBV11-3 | CASSLQQTGLPMNTEAFF
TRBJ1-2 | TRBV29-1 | CSAYLRDRDGYTF
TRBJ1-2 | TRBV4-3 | CASSQTGGVGYGYTF
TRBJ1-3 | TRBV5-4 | CASSATGGATGNTIYF
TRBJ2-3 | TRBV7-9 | CASSSRGWTDTQYF
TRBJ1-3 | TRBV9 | CASSPEQGVLGNTIYF
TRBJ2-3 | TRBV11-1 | CASSARTSTDTQYF
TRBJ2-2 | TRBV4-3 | CASSRTSGGGELFF
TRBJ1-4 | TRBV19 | CASSEDRGGEKLFF
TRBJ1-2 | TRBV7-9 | CASSLADSGVDGYTF
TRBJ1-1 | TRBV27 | CASSFGYGTNTEAFF
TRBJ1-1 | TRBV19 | CASSMVQQNTEAFF
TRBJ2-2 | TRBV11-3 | CASSSNRATGELFF
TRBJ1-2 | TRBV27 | CASSSISQDRVYGYTF
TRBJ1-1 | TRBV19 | CASRQTEGGNTEAFF
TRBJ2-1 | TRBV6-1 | CASSEAAGGGLNEQFF
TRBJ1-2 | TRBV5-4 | CASSLGGSYGYTF
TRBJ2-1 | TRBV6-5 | CASRYSGGYNEQFF
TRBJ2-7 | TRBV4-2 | CASSQDRGGPYEQYF
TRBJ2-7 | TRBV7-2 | CASSTQIGTGSNSYEQYF
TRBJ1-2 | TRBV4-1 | CASSQGTGGDGYTF
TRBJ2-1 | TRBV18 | CASSIAGGPDNEQFF
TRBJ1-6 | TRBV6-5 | CASTRTPENSPLHF
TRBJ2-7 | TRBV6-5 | CASSYIGTMSSYEQYF
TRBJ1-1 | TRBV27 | CASLGQGDGTEAFF
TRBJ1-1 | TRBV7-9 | CASSFRTGGYEAFF
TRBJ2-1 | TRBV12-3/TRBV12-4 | CASSLRLEEQFF
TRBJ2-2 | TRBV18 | CASSPSLSGGAGELFF
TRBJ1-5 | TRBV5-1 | CASSLTVGGNQPQHF
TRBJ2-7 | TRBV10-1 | CASTGGIYYEQYF
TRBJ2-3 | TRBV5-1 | CASSPGLAGVTQYF
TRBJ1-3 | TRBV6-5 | CASSSNPGQGQNTIYF
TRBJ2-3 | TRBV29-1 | CSAKTGQTSTDTQYF
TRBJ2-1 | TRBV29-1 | CSVLAPGYNEQFF
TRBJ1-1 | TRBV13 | CASSLQGGGTEAFF
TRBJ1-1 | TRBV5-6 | CASSQGYTEAFF
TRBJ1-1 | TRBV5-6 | CASRLGTGASVDTEAFF
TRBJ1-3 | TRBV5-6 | CASSTQGNSGNTIYF